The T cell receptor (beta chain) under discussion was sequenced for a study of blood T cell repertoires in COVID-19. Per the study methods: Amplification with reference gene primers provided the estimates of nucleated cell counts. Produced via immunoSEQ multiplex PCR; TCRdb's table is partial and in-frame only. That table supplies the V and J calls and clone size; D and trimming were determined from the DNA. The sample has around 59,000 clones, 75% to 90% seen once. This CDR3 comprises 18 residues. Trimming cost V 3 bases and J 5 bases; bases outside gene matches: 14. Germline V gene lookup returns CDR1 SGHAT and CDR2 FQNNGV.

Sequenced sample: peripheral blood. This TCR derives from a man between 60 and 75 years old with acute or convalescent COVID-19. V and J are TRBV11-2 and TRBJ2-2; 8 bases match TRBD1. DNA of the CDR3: TGTGCCAGCAGCTTGGATCCAGGGGGCCCCCTGGAGACCGGGGAGCTGTTTTTT. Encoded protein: CASSLDPGGPLETGELFF.